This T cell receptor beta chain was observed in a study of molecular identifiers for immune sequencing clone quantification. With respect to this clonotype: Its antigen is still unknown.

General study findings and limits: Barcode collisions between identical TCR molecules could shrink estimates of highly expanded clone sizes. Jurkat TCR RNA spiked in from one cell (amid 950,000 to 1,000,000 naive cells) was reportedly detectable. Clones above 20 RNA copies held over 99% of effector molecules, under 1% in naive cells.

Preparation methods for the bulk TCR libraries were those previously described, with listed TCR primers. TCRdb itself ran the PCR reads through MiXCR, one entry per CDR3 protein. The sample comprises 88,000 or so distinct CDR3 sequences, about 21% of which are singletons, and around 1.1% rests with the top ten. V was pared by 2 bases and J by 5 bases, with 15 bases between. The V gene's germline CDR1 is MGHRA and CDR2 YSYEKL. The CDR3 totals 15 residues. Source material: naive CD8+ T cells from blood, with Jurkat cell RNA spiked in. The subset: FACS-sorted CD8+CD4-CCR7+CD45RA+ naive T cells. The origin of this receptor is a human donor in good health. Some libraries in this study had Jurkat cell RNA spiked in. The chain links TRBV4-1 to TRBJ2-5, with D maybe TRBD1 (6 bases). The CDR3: CASSQPQGLEETQYF. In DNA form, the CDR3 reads TGCGCCAGCAGCCAACCACAGGGATTGGAGGAGACCCAGTACTTC.